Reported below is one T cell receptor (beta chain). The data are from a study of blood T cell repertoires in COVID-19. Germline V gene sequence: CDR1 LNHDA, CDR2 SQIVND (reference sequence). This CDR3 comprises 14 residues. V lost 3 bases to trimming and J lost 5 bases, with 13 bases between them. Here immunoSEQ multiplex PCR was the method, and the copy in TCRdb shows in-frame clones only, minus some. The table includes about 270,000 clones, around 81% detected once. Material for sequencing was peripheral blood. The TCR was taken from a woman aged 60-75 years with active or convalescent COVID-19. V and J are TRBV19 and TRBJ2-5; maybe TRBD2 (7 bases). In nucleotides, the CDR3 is TGTGCCAGTAGTATCCGGGGGGCTTGGGAGACCCAGTACTTC. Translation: CASSIRGAWETQYF. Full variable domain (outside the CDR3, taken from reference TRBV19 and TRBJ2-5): DGGITQSPKYLFRKEGQNVTLSCEQNLNHDAMYWYRQDPGQGLRLIYYSQIVNDFQKGDIAEGYSVSREKKESFPLTVTSAQKNPTAFYLCASSIRGAWETQYFGPGTRLLVL.